One and the same sample provided the 11 T cell receptor beta chains below, sequenced in a study of shared clonotypes between healthy human individuals. Only in-frame clones appear in the TCRdb table, and some are missing; sequencing was by immunoSEQ multiplex PCR. The repertoire holds more than 80,000 clones, with 65% to 70% as singletons. The source material was memory CD8+ T cells sorted from blood. Subset given: CD45RO+ cells pooled with CCR7-negative TemRA cells. Receptors were obtained from a man aged 25-40 years in good health.

This clone occurred a few times. Being one base from a much bigger clone, this may be a read error. This sample includes further DNA sequences coding for the same CDR3. The rearrangement joins TRBV6-6 to TRBJ1-1, with no clear D. CDR1 MNHNY and CDR2 SVGAGI come from the germline V gene (reference sequence). V dropped 4 bases and J dropped 1 base, with 4 bases sitting between them. The CDR3 extends over 12 amino acids. CDR3 residues: CASSSGNTEAFF. CDR3 in DNA: TGTGCCAGCAGTTCGGGGAACACTGAAGCTTTCTTT.

CDR3 sequence reads: CASSDDRREKLFF. CDR3 DNA sequence: TGTGCCAGCAGCGACGACAGACGTGAAAAACTGTTTTTT. The chain is built from TRBV27 and TRBJ1-4, with a weak D call TRBD1 (5 bases). CDR1 and CDR2 (germline): MNHEY, SMNVEV (reference sequence). Trimming left V 6 bases short and J 7 bases short, with 12 bases between. This CDR3 is 13 amino acids long.

The chain links TRBV11-1 to TRBJ1-1, with 7 positions matching TRBD1. V was clipped by 5 bases and J by 5 bases; unmatched bases: 5. This CDR3 has 13 residues. Germline assignment: CDR1 SGHAT and CDR2 FQDESV (reference sequence). CDR3 coding DNA: TGTGCCAGCAGCCTGACAGGGTGGACTGAAGCTTTCTTT. Protein: CASSLTGWTEAFF.

This clone was observed at least ten times. The V call is TRBV7-9, the J call TRBJ2-2; 9 positions match TRBD1. The V gene's germline CDR1 is SEHNR and CDR2 FQNEAQ (reference sequence). Germline trimming cut 4 bases from V and 7 bases from J; bases unmatched to any gene: 13. This CDR3 is built from 17 residues. Written as DNA, the CDR3 is TGTGCCAGCAGCTCTACCGGCCGGACAGGGGCGGGCGGGGAGCTGTTTTTT. This encodes CASSSTGRTGAGGELFF.

CDR3 DNA: TGTGCCAGCAGCCGCGGACAGTCTAATGAAAAACTGTTTTTT. Its protein is CASSRGQSNEKLFF. The rearrangement links TRBV7-9 to TRBJ1-4; possibly TRBD1 for D (6 bases). Germline values: CDR1 SEHNR, CDR2 FQNEAQ (reference sequence). Between the trimmed V and J ends, which lost 5 bases and 3 bases, there was a span of 10 bases. This CDR3 is built from 14 residues.

This rearrangement joins TRBV11-2 to TRBJ1-1; weak D call: TRBD1 (5 bases). CDR3 size: 14 residues. The germline V and J ends were trimmed by 0 bases and 8 bases, with 13 bases remaining between them. CDR1 SGHAT and CDR2 FQNNGV come from the germline V gene. The chain's CDR3 is CASSLDLGHSEAFF. DNA of the CDR3: TGTGCCAGCAGCTTAGACCTAGGACATTCAGAAGCTTTCTTT. Full variable domain (missing parts from reference TRBV11-2 and TRBJ1-1): EAGVAQSPRYKIIEKRQSVAFWCNPISGHATLYWYQQILGQGPKLLIQFQNNGVVDDSQLPKDRFSAERLKGVDSTLKIQPAKLEDSAVYLCASSLDLGHSEAFFGQGTRLTVV.

CDR3 DNA sequence: TGTGCCAGCAGTTCGTTAGCGGGGGATTCCTACGAGCAGTACTTC. The encoded protein is CASSSLAGDSYEQYF. The V and J genes are TRBV28 and TRBJ2-7, with 9 bases that match TRBD2. This CDR3 comprises 15 residues. Germline trimming cut 4 bases from V and 1 base from J; bases unmatched to any gene: 5. Per germline, CDR1 MDHEN and CDR2 SYDVKM.

V usage is TRBV7-8 and J usage is TRBJ1-2; no firm D call. This CDR3 comprises 15 residues. Germline V lookup: CDR1 SGHVS, CDR2 FQNEAQ. Trimming took off 1 base at V and 3 bases at J, with 12 bases between the two ends. The CDR3 loop is CASSLDFSFYYGYTF. For the CDR3, the DNA is TGTGCCAGCAGCTTAGATTTTTCATTCTACTATGGCTACACCTTC.

V is TRBV27 and J is TRBJ2-7; D uncertain. CDR1 and CDR2 (germline): MNHEY, SMNVEV (reference sequence). The V gene lost 0 bases and the J gene lost 2 bases, with 20 bases spanning the gap. The CDR3 extends over 18 amino acids. The CDR3 DNA follows: TGTGCCAGCAGTTTATCTGGTGGTGTATCGCGCCCCACCTACGAGCAGTACTTC. It codes for CASSLSGGVSRPTYEQYF.

This chain joins TRBV7-8 and TRBJ1-1; possibly TRBD1 for D (5 bases). From germline, CDR1 is SGHVS and CDR2 FQNEAQ. This CDR3 is built from 12 residues. With 0 bases removed from V and 12 bases from J, the gap between germline ends came to 11 bases. CDR3 loop: CASSLARGRPFF. In nucleotides, the CDR3 is TGTGCCAGCAGCTTAGCTCGGGGGAGGCCTTTCTTT. Combining the CDR3 with reference TRBV7-8 and TRBJ1-1 gives the whole variable domain GAGVSQSPRYKVAKRGQDVALRCDPISGHVSLFWYQQALGQGPEFLTYFQNEAQLDKSGLPSDRFFAERPEGSVSTLKIQRTQQEDSAVYLCASSLARGRPFFGQGTRLTVV.

The rearrangement uses TRBV6-5 and TRBJ2-1; D is unresolved. The CDR3 runs to 15 residues. V was cut by 0 bases and J by 5 bases, with 11 bases left in between. Germline lookup yields CDR1 MNHEY and CDR2 SVGAGI. Written as DNA, the CDR3 is TGTGCCAGCAGTTACTCGCAGACACTACACAATGAGCAGTTCTTC. Protein product: CASSYSQTLHNEQFF.